A few counts support the clone carrying this T cell receptor beta chain. TCRdb recomputed calls from the 5' RACE reads with MiXCR, one row per CDR3 protein. The sample has roughly 320,000 distinct CDR3 sequences, 28% seen once. This entry belongs to a study of T-cell memory formation after mild COVID-19. V lost 3 bases and J 1 base, leaving 6 bases between the germline ends. The CDR3 is made up of 12 amino acids. The germline V gene encodes CDR1 DFQATT and CDR2 SNEGSKA (reference sequence). This sequence joins TRBV20-1 and TRBJ1-1; D is undetermined. This TCR came from an adult woman who had mild COVID-19 (a few samples of this study predate the infection). Cell type and time point are not known. What was sequenced was PBMCs or a T cell subset sorted from them (not recorded which). The CDR3 DNA sequence: TGCAGTGCTAGTGAGGGGAACACTGAAGCTTTCTTT. It is translated as CSASEGNTEAFF.